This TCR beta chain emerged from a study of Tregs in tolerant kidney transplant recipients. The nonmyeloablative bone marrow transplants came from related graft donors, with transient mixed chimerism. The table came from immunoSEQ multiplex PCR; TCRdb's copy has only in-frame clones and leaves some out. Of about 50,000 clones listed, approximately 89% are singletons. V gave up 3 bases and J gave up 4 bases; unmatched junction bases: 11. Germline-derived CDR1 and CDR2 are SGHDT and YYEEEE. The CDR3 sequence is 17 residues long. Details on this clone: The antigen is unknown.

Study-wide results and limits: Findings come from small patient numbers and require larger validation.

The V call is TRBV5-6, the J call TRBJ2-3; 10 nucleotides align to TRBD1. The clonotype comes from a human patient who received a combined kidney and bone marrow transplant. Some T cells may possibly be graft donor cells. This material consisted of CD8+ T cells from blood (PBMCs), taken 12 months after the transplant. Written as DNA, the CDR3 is TGTGCCAGCAGCTCCCCGGTTGGGACAGGGGACGCAGATACGCAGTATTTT. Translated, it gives CASSSPVGTGDADTQYF.